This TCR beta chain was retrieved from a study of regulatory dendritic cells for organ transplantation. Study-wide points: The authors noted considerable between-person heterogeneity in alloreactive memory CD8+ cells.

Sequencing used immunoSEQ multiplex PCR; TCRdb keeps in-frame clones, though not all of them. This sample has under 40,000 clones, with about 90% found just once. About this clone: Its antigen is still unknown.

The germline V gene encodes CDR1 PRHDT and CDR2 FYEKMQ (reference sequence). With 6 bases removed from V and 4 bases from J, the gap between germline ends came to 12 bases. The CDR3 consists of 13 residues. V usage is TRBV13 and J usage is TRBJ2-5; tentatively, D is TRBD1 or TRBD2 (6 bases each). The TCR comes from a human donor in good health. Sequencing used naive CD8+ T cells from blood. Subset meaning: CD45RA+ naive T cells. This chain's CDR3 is CASSQKGGETQYF. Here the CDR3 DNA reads TGTGCCAGCAGTCAAAAGGGGGGAGAGACCCAGTACTTC.